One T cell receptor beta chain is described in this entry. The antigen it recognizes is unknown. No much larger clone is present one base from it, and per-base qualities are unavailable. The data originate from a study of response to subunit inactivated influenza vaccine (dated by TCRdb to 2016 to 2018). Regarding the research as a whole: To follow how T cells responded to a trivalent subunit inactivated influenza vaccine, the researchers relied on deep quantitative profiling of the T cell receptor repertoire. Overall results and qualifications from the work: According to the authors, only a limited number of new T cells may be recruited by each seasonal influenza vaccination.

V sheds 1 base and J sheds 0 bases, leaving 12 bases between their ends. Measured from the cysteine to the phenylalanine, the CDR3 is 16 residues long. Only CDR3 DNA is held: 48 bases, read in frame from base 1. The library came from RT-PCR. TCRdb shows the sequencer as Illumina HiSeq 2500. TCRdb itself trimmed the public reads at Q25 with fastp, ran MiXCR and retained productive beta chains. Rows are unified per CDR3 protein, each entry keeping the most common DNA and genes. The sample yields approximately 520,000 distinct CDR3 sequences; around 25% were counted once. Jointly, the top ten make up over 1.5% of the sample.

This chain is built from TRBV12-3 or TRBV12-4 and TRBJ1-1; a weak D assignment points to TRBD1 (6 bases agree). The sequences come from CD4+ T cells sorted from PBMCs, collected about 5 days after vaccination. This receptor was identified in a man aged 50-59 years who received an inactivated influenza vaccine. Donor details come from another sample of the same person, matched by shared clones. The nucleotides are TGTGCCAGCAGTTTAGGGGGGACAATCTTGAACACTGAAGCTTTCTTT. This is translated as CASSLGGTILNTEAFF.